Listed here are 9 T cell receptor beta chains from one sample, sequenced in a study of cytomegalovirus exposure and HLA in healthy donors. PCR used 60 Vbeta primers and 13 Jbeta primers. Sequencing was performed with immunoSEQ multiplex PCR; in TCRdb, only in-frame clones are kept and a portion is missing. Among fewer than 200,000 clones, less than 90% were seen once, and the ten largest hold 0.8% to 1.3%. The sample comprised PBMCs. Every receptor here comes from a man aged 25-45 years in good health and CMV-seronegative.

The chain carries TRBV19 and TRBJ2-7; 8 nucleotides align to TRBD1. Unmatched junction bases numbered 13, after V lost 5 bases and J lost 4 bases. CDR1 and CDR2 (germline): LNHDA, SQIVND (reference sequence). This CDR3 is 16 amino acids long. CDR3 loop: CASSPGQGVFGYEQYF. CDR3 nucleotides: TGTGCCAGTAGTCCCGGACAGGGAGTATTCGGGTACGAGCAGTACTTC.

The CDR3 DNA reads as TGTGCCAGCAGCTTAGGGCTAGAACAGGGGGCAGATACGCAGTATTTT. Its translation is CASSLGLEQGADTQYF. This chain links TRBV11-1 with TRBJ2-3, with 8 bases aligning to TRBD1. V dropped 1 base and J dropped 4; count of bases not matched to a gene: 7. The CDR3 spans 16 residues. Looked up from germline, CDR1 is SGHAT and CDR2 is FQDESV (reference sequence).

This rearrangement joins TRBV2 to TRBJ1-1; D is undetermined. Deletions cut 2 bases from V and 1 base from J, with 5 bases between. The CDR3 is made up of 13 amino acids. CDR1 and CDR2 (germline): SNHLY, FYNNEI. The CDR3 nucleotides read TGTGCCAGCAGTGAACCCTGGAACACTGAAGCTTTCTTT. Translated: CASSEPWNTEAFF.

The V and J genes are TRBV9 and TRBJ2-1; D perhaps matches TRBD2 (5 bases). This CDR3 spans 13 amino acids. Germline CDR1 SGDLS, CDR2 YYNGEE. The V and J ends lost 3 bases and 10 bases respectively, with 14 bases between them. CDR3 sequence reads: CASSGGPTGEQFF. In DNA, the CDR3 is TGTGCCAGCAGCGGAGGGCCGACCGGAGAGCAGTTCTTC.

This rearrangement joins TRBV5-1 to TRBJ2-5, with 7 bases identical to TRBD2. The J call may be mistaken, given a closer DNA end match to TRBJ2-7. This CDR3 region has 15 residues. Germline V gene sequence: CDR1 SGHRS, CDR2 YFSETQ. The CDR3 region has the DNA TGCGCCAGCAGCTCTGAAGCGGGGTCCGCCTACGAGCAGTACTTC. It yields the protein CASSSEAGSAYEQYF.

The chain links TRBV11-2 to TRBJ1-1, with TRBD1 as a possible D gene (5 bases). The CDR3 has 13 residues. CDR1 SGHAT and CDR2 FQNNGV come from the germline V gene. Trimming removed 2 bases at V and 8 bases at J, with 12 bases between. CDR3 loop: CASSLTGTGEAFF. CDR3 in DNA: TGTGCCAGCAGCTTAACAGGCACAGGAGAAGCTTTCTTT. Drawing the rest from reference TRBV11-2 and TRBJ1-1, the complete variable domain is EAGVAQSPRYKIIEKRQSVAFWCNPISGHATLYWYQQILGQGPKLLIQFQNNGVVDDSQLPKDRFSAERLKGVDSTLKIQPAKLEDSAVYLCASSLTGTGEAFFGQGTRLTVV.

This chain joins TRBV29-1 and TRBJ1-1, with 9 bases aligning to TRBD1. The CDR3 length is 13 residues. Unmatched junction bases numbered 7, after V lost 4 bases and J lost 7 bases. Per germline, CDR1 SQVTM and CDR2 ANQGSEA. The CDR3 is CSVGATGGGEAFF. DNA of the CDR3: TGCAGCGTTGGAGCGACAGGGGGTGGTGAAGCTTTCTTT.

CDR3 sequence: CASSLDRENYGYTF. DNA for the CDR3: TGTGCCAGCTCATTGGACAGGGAGAACTATGGCTACACCTTC. The chain uses TRBV18 and TRBJ1-2; 8 bases line up with TRBD1. The CDR3 totals 14 residues. The trim removed 5 bases at V and 2 bases at J, leaving 4 bases unmatched. Germline loops: CDR1 KGHSH, CDR2 LQKENI.

This clone has only one observation. The chain links TRBV6-1 to TRBJ2-2; maybe TRBD2 (7 bases). V shed 7 bases and J shed 7 bases, with 16 bases lying between them. This CDR3 is built from 14 residues. The germline V gene encodes CDR1 MNHNS and CDR2 SASEGT. CDR3 protein: CASTGGEDSGELFF. The CDR3 region has the DNA TGTGCCAGCACGGGGGGAGAGGACAGCGGGGAGCTGTTTTTT.